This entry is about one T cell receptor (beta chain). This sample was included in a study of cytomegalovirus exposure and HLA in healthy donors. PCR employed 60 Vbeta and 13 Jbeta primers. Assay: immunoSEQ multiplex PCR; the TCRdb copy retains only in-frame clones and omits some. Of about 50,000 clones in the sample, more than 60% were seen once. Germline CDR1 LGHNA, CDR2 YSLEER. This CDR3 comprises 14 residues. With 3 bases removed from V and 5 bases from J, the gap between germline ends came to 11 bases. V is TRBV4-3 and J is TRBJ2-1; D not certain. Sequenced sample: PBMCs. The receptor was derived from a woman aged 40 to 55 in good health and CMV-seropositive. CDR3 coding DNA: TGCGCCAGCAGCCAGGCGTACAGAAACAATGAGCAGTTCTTC. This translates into CASSQAYRNNEQFF.